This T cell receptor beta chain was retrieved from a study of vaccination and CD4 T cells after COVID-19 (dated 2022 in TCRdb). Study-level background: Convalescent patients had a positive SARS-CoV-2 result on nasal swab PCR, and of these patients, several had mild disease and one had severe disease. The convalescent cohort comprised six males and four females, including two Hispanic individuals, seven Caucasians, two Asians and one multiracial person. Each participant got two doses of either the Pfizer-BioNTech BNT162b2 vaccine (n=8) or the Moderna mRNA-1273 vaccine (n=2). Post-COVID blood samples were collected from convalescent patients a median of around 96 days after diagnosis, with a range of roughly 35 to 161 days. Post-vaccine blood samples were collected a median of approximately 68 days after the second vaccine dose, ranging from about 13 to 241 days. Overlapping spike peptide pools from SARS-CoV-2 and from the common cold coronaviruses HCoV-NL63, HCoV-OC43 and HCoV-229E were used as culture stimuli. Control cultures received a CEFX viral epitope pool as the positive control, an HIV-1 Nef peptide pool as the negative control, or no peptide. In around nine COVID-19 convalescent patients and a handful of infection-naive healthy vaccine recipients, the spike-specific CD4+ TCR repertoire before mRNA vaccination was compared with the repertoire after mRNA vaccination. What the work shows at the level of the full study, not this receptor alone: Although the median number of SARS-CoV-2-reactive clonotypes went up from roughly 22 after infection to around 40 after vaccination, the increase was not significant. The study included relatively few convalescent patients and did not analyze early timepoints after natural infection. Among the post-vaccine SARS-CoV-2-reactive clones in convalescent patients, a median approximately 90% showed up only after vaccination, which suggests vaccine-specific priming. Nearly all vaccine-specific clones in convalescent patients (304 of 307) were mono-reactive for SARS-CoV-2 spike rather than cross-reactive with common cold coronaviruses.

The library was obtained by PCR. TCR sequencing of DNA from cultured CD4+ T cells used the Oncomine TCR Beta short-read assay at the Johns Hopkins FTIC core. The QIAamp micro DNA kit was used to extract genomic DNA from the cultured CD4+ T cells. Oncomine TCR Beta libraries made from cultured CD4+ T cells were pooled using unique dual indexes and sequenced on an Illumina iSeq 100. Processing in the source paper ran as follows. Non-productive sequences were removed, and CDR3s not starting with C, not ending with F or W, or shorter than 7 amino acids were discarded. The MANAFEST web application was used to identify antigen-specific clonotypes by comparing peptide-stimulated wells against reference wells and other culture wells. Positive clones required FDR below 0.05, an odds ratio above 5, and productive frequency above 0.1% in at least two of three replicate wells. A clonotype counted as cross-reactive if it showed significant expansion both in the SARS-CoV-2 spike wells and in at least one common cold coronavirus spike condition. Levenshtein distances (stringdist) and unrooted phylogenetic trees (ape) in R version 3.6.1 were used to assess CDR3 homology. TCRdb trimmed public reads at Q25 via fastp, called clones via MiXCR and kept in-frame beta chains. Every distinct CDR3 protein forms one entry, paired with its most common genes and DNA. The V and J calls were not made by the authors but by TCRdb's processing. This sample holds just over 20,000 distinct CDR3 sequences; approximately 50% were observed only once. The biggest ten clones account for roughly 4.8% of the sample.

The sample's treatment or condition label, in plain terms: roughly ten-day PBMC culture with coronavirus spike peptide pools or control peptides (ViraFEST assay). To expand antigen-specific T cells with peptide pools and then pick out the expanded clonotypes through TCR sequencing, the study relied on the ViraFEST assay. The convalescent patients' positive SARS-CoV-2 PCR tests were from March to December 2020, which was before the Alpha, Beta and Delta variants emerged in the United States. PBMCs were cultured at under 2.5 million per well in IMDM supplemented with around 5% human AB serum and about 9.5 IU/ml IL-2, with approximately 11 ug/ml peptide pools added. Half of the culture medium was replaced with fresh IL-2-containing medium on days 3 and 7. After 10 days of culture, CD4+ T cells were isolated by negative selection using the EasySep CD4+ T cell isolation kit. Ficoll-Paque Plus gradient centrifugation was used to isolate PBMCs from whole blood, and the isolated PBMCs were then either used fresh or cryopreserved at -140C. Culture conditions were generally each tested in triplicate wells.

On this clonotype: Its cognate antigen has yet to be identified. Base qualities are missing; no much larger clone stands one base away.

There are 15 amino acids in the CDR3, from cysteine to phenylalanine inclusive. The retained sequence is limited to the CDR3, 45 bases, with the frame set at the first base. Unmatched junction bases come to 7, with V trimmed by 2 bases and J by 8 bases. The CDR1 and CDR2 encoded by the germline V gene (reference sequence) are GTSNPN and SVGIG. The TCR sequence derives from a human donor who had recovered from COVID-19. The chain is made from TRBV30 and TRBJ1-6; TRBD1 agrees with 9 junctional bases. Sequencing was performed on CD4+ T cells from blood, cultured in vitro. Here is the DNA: TGTGCCTGGAGTCATTGGGACAGGGTATATTCACCCCTCCACTTT. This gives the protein CAWSHWDRVYSPLHF. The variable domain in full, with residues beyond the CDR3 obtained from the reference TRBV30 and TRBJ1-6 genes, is SQTIHQWPATLVQPVGSPLSLECTVEGTSNPNLYWYRQAAGRGLQLLFYSVGIGQISSEVPQNLSASRPQDRQFILSSKKLLLSDSGFYLCAWSHWDRVYSPLHFGNGTRLTVT.